This entry lists 13 T cell receptor beta chains sequenced from one sample in a study of T cell repertoires in cytomegalovirus infection. MiXCR, applied by TCRdb to the reads, yields one record per CDR3 protein. The sample lists more than 650,000 distinct CDR3 sequences, 35% occurring once. Sequencing was done on a sample of PBMCs. These receptors all come from a human donor in good health (CMV status not recorded). Some clones in this sample may be carry-over from other donors' samples.

The chain employs TRBV27 and TRBJ1-5; no clear D gene. The CDR3 contains 13 residues. The germline V gene encodes CDR1 MNHEY and CDR2 SMNVEV (reference sequence). The V end was cut by 3 bases, the J end by 5 bases, with 8 bases between. The chain's CDR3 is CASSLGSHQPQHF. The DNA for the CDR3 is TGTGCCAGCAGTTTGGGCAGCCATCAGCCCCAGCATTTT.

This clonotype came up a few times. The V and J genes are TRBV7-8 and TRBJ1-5, with D hard to call. V lost 8 bases and J lost 13, with 15 bases in between. Per the germline V gene, CDR1 is SGHVS and CDR2 is FQNEAQ. The CDR3 is made up of 11 amino acids. DNA for the CDR3: TGTGCCAGCCCAGGTTCTTTCGGTCAGCATTTT. Its translation: CASPGSFGQHF.

The J gene is TRBJ2-7, the V gene TRBV6-5, with D perhaps assigned TRBD1 or TRBD2 (6 bases each). This CDR3 is 17 amino acids long. In germline, CDR1 is MNHEY, CDR2 SVGAGI. V was trimmed by 2 bases and J by 2 bases, leaving 19 bases between them. CDR3 region: CASSYNGGFSGTYEQYF. The CDR3, as DNA: TGTGCCAGCAGTTACAACGGGGGCTTTAGCGGAACCTACGAGCAGTACTTC.

This clonotype was seen more than once but under ten times. The V gene is TRBV4-1, the J gene TRBJ1-4; D may be TRBD1 (6 bases). V shed 3 bases and J shed 8 bases, with 19 bases lying between them. In germline, CDR1 is MGHRA, CDR2 YSYEKL. CDR3 size: 16 residues. CDR3 loop: CASSQAHGGPGEKLFF. CDR3 bases: TGCGCCAGCAGCCAGGCCCACGGGGGCCCGGGAGAAAAACTGTTTTTT.

This clonotype was counted only a few times. This chain uses TRBV12-3 or TRBV12-4 with TRBJ1-5, with TRBD1 matching 8 bases. CDR3 length: 16 residues. Germline trimming cut 4 bases from V and 0 bases from J; bases unmatched to any gene: 5. CDR3: CASSSSGTGSNQPQHF. DNA for the CDR3: TGTGCCAGCAGTTCGTCCGGGACAGGTAGCAATCAGCCCCAGCATTTT.

The chain joins TRBV6-6 to TRBJ1-1, with D perhaps matching TRBD1 (6 bases). The germline V gene encodes CDR1 MNHNY and CDR2 SVGAGI (reference sequence). With 0 bases removed from V and 2 bases from J, the gap between germline ends came to 7 bases. The length of the CDR3 is 14 residues. Here the CDR3 DNA reads TGTGCCAGCAGTTACTCGGACAGTAACACTGAAGCTTTCTTT. Translation gives CASSYSDSNTEAFF.

This clonotype was counted a single time. The chain combines TRBV13 with TRBJ2-7; weak D call: TRBD2 (7 bases). Germline values: CDR1 PRHDT, CDR2 FYEKMQ (reference sequence). V lost 5 bases and J 3 bases, leaving 17 bases between the germline ends. The CDR3 totals 15 residues. CDR3 residues: CASSGGRGGGYEQYF. The CDR3 DNA follows: TGTGCCAGCAGCGGGGGGAGAGGGGGGGGCTACGAGCAGTACTTC.

As concerns this clonotype: As the CDR3 is not closed by the conserved phenylalanine or tryptophan, this likely results from a read error. V and J are TRBV7-8 and TRBJ2-1; 7 nucleotides match TRBD2. CDR1 is SGHVS and CDR2 is FQNEAQ in the germline V gene. The CDR3 is 15 residues long. Trimming took 5 bases from V and 8 from J; bases not matched to a gene: 12. Here the CDR3 DNA reads TGTGCCAGCAGCCCGGGGAGGGGCCTTTCGGATGAGCAGTTCTTA. Translation gives CASSPGRGLSDEQFL.

The chain combines TRBV19 with TRBJ1-1; no clear D. Germline lookup yields CDR1 LNHDA and CDR2 SQIVND (reference sequence). The ends were cut back, 1 base at V and 5 bases at J, with 20 bases in the middle. This CDR3 region has 17 residues. CDR3 region: CASSIGLEFRVGTEAFF. The CDR3 nucleotides are TGTGCCAGTAGTATAGGGCTGGAGTTCCGGGTTGGGACTGAAGCTTTCTTT.

This clonotype occurred a few times. The gene calls are TRBV2 and TRBJ2-7; D is unclear. V was clipped by 4 bases and J by 0 bases, with 10 bases between them. From germline, CDR1 is SNHLY and CDR2 FYNNEI. The CDR3 totals 14 residues. CDR3 in DNA: TGTGCCAGCAGTGCCCCCGAGAGCTCCTACGAGCAGTACTTC. Translating it yields CASSAPESSYEQYF.

The genes are TRBV6-4 and TRBJ2-2, with 7 bases fitting TRBD2. Germline V gene sequence: CDR1 MRHNA, CDR2 SNTAGT. There are 15 residues in the CDR3. V shed 6 bases and J 5 bases; nucleotides not matched to a gene: 9. CDR3 nucleotide sequence: TGTGCCAGCAGCGCCGCGGGGGTAAAGACCGGGGAGCTGTTTTTT. This sequence encodes CASSAAGVKTGELFF.

The chain uses TRBV20-1 and TRBJ2-2; D remains ambiguous. CDR1 and CDR2 (germline): DFQATT, SNEGSKA (reference sequence). V was clipped by 6 bases and J by 1 base, with 18 bases between them. The CDR3 loop spans 16 amino acids. CDR3 coding DNA: TGCAGTGCCATGCCACCGGTGGGCAAGAACACCGGGGAGCTGTTTTTT. Amino acids: CSAMPPVGKNTGELFF.

The chain uses TRBV19 and TRBJ1-2, with a tentative D call TRBD1 (6 bases). V dropped 5 bases and J dropped 4 bases, with 20 bases sitting between them. Germline CDR1 and CDR2: LNHDA and SQIVND (reference sequence). This CDR3 region has 16 residues. CDR3 in amino acids: CASSPISGAGIYGYTF. The CDR3, as DNA: TGTGCCAGTAGTCCGATCTCAGGGGCTGGGATCTATGGCTACACCTTC.